Presented here are 8 T cell receptor beta chains from one specimen sequenced in a study of OX40 agonist ivuxolimab in advanced cancers. Produced via immunoSEQ multiplex PCR; TCRdb's table is partial and in-frame only. The sample shows about 90,000 clones, 91% of them seen only once. The input for sequencing was CD4+ or CD8+ T cells sorted from blood, taken in a trial of the OX40 agonist ivuxolimab. The source is an adult with an advanced solid tumor such as melanoma, head and neck, liver or kidney cancer.

The V call is TRBV9, the J call TRBJ2-3, with D hard to call. V gave up 4 bases and J gave up 1 base, with 7 bases separating them. CDR1 and CDR2 (germline): SGDLS, YYNGEE. The CDR3 spans 13 residues. The CDR3 DNA reads TGTGCCAGCAGCCCCTGGGGCACAGATACGCAGTATTTT. It translates to CASSPWGTDTQYF. Filled out from reference TRBV9 and TRBJ2-3, the complete variable domain reads DSGVTQTPKHLITATGQRVTLRCSPRSGDLSVYWYQQSLDQGLQFLIQYYNGEERAKGNILERFSAQQFPDLHSELNLSSLELGDSALYFCASSPWGTDTQYFGPGTRLTVL.

This chain links TRBV5-4 with TRBJ1-5; TRBD1 might be the D (6 bases). Germline CDR1 SGHNT, CDR2 YYREEE (reference sequence). This CDR3 comprises 14 residues. The V end was cut by 4 bases, the J end by 5 bases, with 13 bases between. CDR3: CASSIQGEHQPQHF. In DNA, the CDR3 is TGTGCCAGCAGCATACAGGGTGAGCATCAGCCCCAGCATTTT.

This clone was observed a single time. V is TRBV28 and J is TRBJ2-2; D ambiguous. The CDR3 has 14 amino acids. CDR1 and CDR2 from the germline V gene are MDHEN and SYDVKM. Deletions cut 2 bases from V and 3 bases from J, with 7 bases between. The CDR3 sequence is CASSLVRHTGELFF. The DNA of the CDR3 is TGTGCCAGCAGTTTAGTGCGCCACACCGGGGAGCTGTTTTTT. Using reference TRBV28 and TRBJ2-2 for the parts outside the CDR3, the full variable domain is DVKVTQSSRYLVKRTGEKVFLECVQDMDHENMFWYRQDPGLGLRLIYFSYDVKMKEKGDIPEGYSVSREKKERFSLILESASTNQTSMYLCASSLVRHTGELFFGEGSRLTVL.

J is TRBJ2-1 and V is TRBV4-1; tentative D call: TRBD1 (6 bases). The CDR3 spans 17 residues. V was cut by 4 bases and J by 0 bases, with 16 bases left in between. Germline V gene sequence: CDR1 MGHRA, CDR2 YSYEKL. As DNA, the CDR3 is TGCGCCAGCAGCCCTCAGGGGCCAGCTAGCTCCTACAATGAGCAGTTCTTC. Translation: CASSPQGPASSYNEQFF.

The V and J genes are TRBV7-8 and TRBJ1-2; possible D gene TRBD1, 5 bases. The ends were cut back, 5 bases at V and 8 bases at J, with 21 bases in the middle. The CDR3 is 15 residues long. Germline V lookup: CDR1 SGHVS, CDR2 FQNEAQ. This CDR3 is CASSQEVVGVRGYTF. The CDR3 region has the DNA TGTGCCAGCAGCCAAGAGGTAGTAGGGGTCCGGGGCTACACCTTC.

The V and J genes are TRBV6-4 and TRBJ2-3, with 9 bases that match TRBD2. The germline gives CDR1 MRHNA, CDR2 SNTAGT. The CDR3 spans 16 residues. V trimming: 0 bases; J trimming: 4 bases; junction bases outside the gene matches: 5. The CDR3 protein is CASSDSSSGSPDTQYF. In nucleotides, the CDR3 is TGTGCCAGCAGTGACTCGAGTAGCGGGAGTCCAGATACGCAGTATTTT.

The chain uses TRBV13 and TRBJ2-2, with 9 nucleotides matching TRBD1. Losses at the gene ends were 7 bases for V and 2 bases for J; bases not matched to a gene: 5. The germline gives CDR1 PRHDT, CDR2 FYEKMQ (reference sequence). The CDR3 covers 15 residues. The DNA for the CDR3 is TGTGCCAGCATCCGGACAGGGGCTAACACCGGGGAGCTGTTTTTT. Residues: CASIRTGANTGELFF.

The chain combines TRBV4-2 with TRBJ2-1, with 9 bases lining up with TRBD2. With 0 bases clipped from V and 5 bases from J, the junction kept 8 bases outside the gene matches. The CDR3 runs 17 residues. Germline V gene lookup returns CDR1 LGHNA and CDR2 YNFKEQ. In DNA, the CDR3 is TGTGCCAGCAGCCAAGAAGAGGGGGGACTAGCTAACAATGAGCAGTTCTTC. Translated: CASSQEEGGLANNEQFF.